These 25 T cell receptor beta chains were all obtained from the same sample, sequenced in a study of cytomegalovirus exposure and HLA in healthy donors. 60 Vbeta and 13 Jbeta primers were used in PCR. Method: immunoSEQ multiplex PCR; TCRdb's copy keeps in-frame clones and lacks some. Of about 120,000 clones in the sample, about 78% are singletons; the top ten hold roughly 8.2%. Sequenced sample: PBMCs. The receptor source for this set is a woman in her 40s in good health and CMV-seropositive.

The table lists this clone with a count of one. The V call is TRBV7-2, the J call TRBJ1-5; 8 bases match TRBD1. Germline values: CDR1 SGHTA, CDR2 FQGNSA. The trim removed 2 bases at V and 7 bases at J, leaving 7 bases unmatched. CDR3 size: 15 residues. CDR3 DNA sequence: TGTGCCAGCAGCTTATTCGGACAGGGAGACCAGCCCCAGCATTTT. Translation gives CASSLFGQGDQPQHF. Drawing the rest from reference TRBV7-2 and TRBJ1-5, the complete variable domain is GAGVSQSPSNKVTEKGKDVELRCDPISGHTALYWYRQSLGQGLEFLIYFQGNSAPDKSGLPSDRFSAERTGGSVSTLTIQRTQQEDSAVYLCASSLFGQGDQPQHFGDGTRLSIL.

This clone was counted a few times. The genes are TRBV11-2 and TRBJ1-4; TRBD1 aligns across 8 bases. V lost 5 bases, J lost 5 bases, and 10 bases stayed unmatched. The V gene's germline CDR1 is SGHAT and CDR2 FQNNGV. This CDR3 contains 16 residues. The CDR3 spells CASSTREDRVNEKLFF. The CDR3 region has the DNA TGTGCCAGCAGCACAAGGGAGGACAGGGTGAATGAAAAACTGTTTTTT.

The gene calls are TRBV6-5 and TRBJ2-4; no definite D call. Per the germline V gene, CDR1 is MNHEY and CDR2 is SVGAGI. This CDR3 spans 13 amino acids. V dropped 8 bases and J dropped 2 bases, with 10 bases sitting between them. The DNA of the CDR3 is TGTGCCAGCGCCCCACACCCCAAAAACATTCAGTACTTC. Its protein product is CASAPHPKNIQYF.

The table lists this clone with a few counts. The chain carries TRBV7-8 and TRBJ1-2; D might be TRBD1 (5 bases). This CDR3 has 13 amino acids. Germline CDR1 reads SGHVS; CDR2 reads FQNEAQ. With 5 bases removed from V and 8 bases from J, the gap between germline ends came to 15 bases. The DNA of the CDR3 is TGTGCCAGCAGCCCAACGGTAGGGGCGGGCTACACCTTC. It is translated as CASSPTVGAGYTF.

The chain has TRBV7-8 and TRBJ2-1; 14 bases are shared with TRBD2. Germline CDR1 reads SGHVS; CDR2 reads FQNEAQ. The CDR3 has 15 amino acids. The ends lost 6 bases at V and 5 bases at J; junction bases unmatched: 3. Here the CDR3 reads CASSKTSGGDNEQFF. CDR3 nucleotide sequence: TGTGCCAGCAGTAAGACTAGCGGGGGGGACAATGAGCAGTTCTTC.

The V call is TRBV9, the J call TRBJ1-2, with unresolved D. V lost 3 bases and J lost 4, with 13 bases in between. The length of the CDR3 is 14 residues. CDR1 SGDLS and CDR2 YYNGEE come from the germline V gene. The CDR3 loop reads CASSAEGRTYGYTF. In nucleotides, the CDR3 is TGTGCCAGCAGCGCGGAGGGCAGAACCTATGGCTACACCTTC.

The sample holds many counts of this clone. V and J are TRBV7-2 and TRBJ2-6, with D perhaps TRBD2 (5 bases). Deletions cut 1 base from V and 2 bases from J, with 15 bases between. The CDR3 is 18 amino acids. Germline CDR1 reads SGHTA; CDR2 reads FQGNSA. Here the CDR3 reads CASSLVGEGLAGANVLTF. DNA of the CDR3: TGTGCCAGCAGCTTAGTCGGTGAGGGTCTCGCTGGGGCCAACGTCCTGACTTTC.

In its sample, this clone was seen a few times. V gene TRBV9 combines with J gene TRBJ2-5, with D possibly matching TRBD2 (6 bases). The CDR3 runs to 15 residues. Germline V gene lookup returns CDR1 SGDLS and CDR2 YYNGEE. V dropped 3 bases and J dropped 4 bases, with 16 bases sitting between them. The CDR3 reads CASSAWDSTGETQYF. The CDR3, as DNA: TGTGCCAGCAGCGCATGGGACTCGACGGGAGAGACCCAGTACTTC.

The chain joins TRBV5-4 to TRBJ2-2, with D unresolved. Germline-derived CDR1 and CDR2 are SGHNT and YYREEE (reference sequence). The V gene lost 4 bases and the J gene lost 3 bases, with 7 bases spanning the gap. This CDR3 is built from 13 residues. CDR3 coding DNA: TGTGCCAGCAGCCCTCGGTACACCGGGGAGCTGTTTTTT. Translated: CASSPRYTGELFF.

This chain's CDR3 is CASSVGASSEQYF. The CDR3 DNA reads as TGTGCCAGCAGCGTAGGGGCTAGCAGCGAGCAGTACTTC. The rearrangement joins TRBV9 to TRBJ2-7; D perhaps matches TRBD2 (5 bases). Trimming shortened V by 0 bases and J by 6 bases, and 10 bases separated the two germline ends. This CDR3 has 13 amino acids. CDR1 and CDR2 from the germline V gene are SGDLS and YYNGEE. Filled out from reference TRBV9 and TRBJ2-7, the complete variable domain reads DSGVTQTPKHLITATGQRVTLRCSPRSGDLSVYWYQQSLDQGLQFLIQYYNGEERAKGNILERFSAQQFPDLHSELNLSSLELGDSALYFCASSVGASSEQYFGPGTRLTVT.

This clone was found a few times. The chain combines TRBV4-3 with TRBJ2-1, with a weak D call TRBD1 (6 bases). V lost 0 bases to trimming and J lost 6 bases, with 15 bases between them. Germline values: CDR1 LGHNA, CDR2 YSLEER. The CDR3 sequence is 16 residues long. DNA of the CDR3: TGCGCCAGCAGCCAAGATCTTCAGAAAGGGGGCAATGAGCAGTTCTTC. This codes for CASSQDLQKGGNEQFF.

The gene calls are TRBV18 and TRBJ1-1; 8 nucleotides agree with TRBD1. The CDR3 covers 14 residues. CDR1 and CDR2 from the germline V gene are KGHSH and LQKENI. V was pared by 8 bases and J by 4 bases, with 9 bases of the junction left unmatched. Here the CDR3 DNA reads TGTGCCAGCGATACAGGGGGATCGGGCACTGAAGCTTTCTTT. Encoded protein: CASDTGGSGTEAFF.

This chain uses TRBV5-6 with TRBJ2-1; the D gene is possibly TRBD1 (5 bases). This CDR3 has 16 amino acids. Trimming stripped 0 bases from V and 6 bases from J, with 16 bases between. In germline, CDR1 is SGHDT, CDR2 YYEEEE. The CDR3 is CASSLVSAGRGNEQFF. The CDR3 coding sequence is TGTGCCAGCAGCTTGGTCTCGGCAGGGCGAGGCAATGAGCAGTTCTTC.

The rearrangement joins TRBV7-3 to TRBJ1-2; 8 bases are a match to TRBD1. Germline lookup yields CDR1 SGHTA and CDR2 FQGTGA. The CDR3 loop spans 14 amino acids. V shed 0 bases, J shed 8 bases, and the junction held 5 bases outside the gene matches. CDR3 DNA sequence: TGTGCCAGCAGCTTAACGCAGGGGGCGCGGGGCTACACCTTC. Amino acid sequence: CASSLTQGARGYTF.

The CDR3 DNA sequence: TGTGCCAGCAGCTCGACGGGGAACACTGAAGCTTTCTTT. Translating gives CASSSTGNTEAFF. The chain links TRBV7-6 to TRBJ1-1; D uncertain. The CDR3 consists of 13 residues. Deletions cut 4 bases from V and 1 base from J, with 7 bases between. From germline, CDR1 is SGHVS and CDR2 FNYEAQ.

The genes are TRBV10-2 and TRBJ2-5; 9 nucleotides agree with TRBD2. V trimming: 0 bases; J trimming: 5 bases; junction bases outside the gene matches: 7. CDR1 WSHSY and CDR2 SAAADI come from the germline V gene. The CDR3 loop spans 16 amino acids. The DNA for the CDR3 is TGCGCCAGCAGTGAGTCGCGCGCGGGGGGGCAGGAGACCCAGTACTTC. Protein product: CASSESRAGGQETQYF.

The gene calls are TRBV25-1 and TRBJ1-2, with D possibly being TRBD1 (6 bases). This CDR3 spans 15 amino acids. Germline V gives CDR1 MGHDK, CDR2 SYGVNS. V dropped 4 bases and J dropped 3 bases, with 15 bases sitting between them. In DNA form, the CDR3 reads TGTGCCAGCAGTGGAGCCGGACAGTCCTACTATGGCTACACCTTC. Its protein is CASSGAGQSYYGYTF.

This clone was counted only a few times. The genes are TRBV5-5 and TRBJ1-2; D might be TRBD1 (6 bases). Germline CDR1 SGHKS, CDR2 YYEKEE (reference sequence). V gave up 5 bases and J gave up 2 bases, with 13 bases separating them. The CDR3 has 14 amino acids. Here the CDR3 reads CASSTIDRNYGYTF. CDR3 bases: TGTGCCAGCAGTACTATAGACAGGAACTATGGCTACACCTTC.

This clone was recorded once. The rearrangement joins TRBV29-1 to TRBJ2-3, with 7 bases matching TRBD1. This CDR3 contains 14 residues. Losses at the gene ends were 2 bases for V and 4 bases for J; bases not matched to a gene: 6. CDR1 and CDR2 (germline): SQVTM, ANQGSEA. The CDR3 is CSVEKGATADTQYF. As DNA, the CDR3 is TGCAGCGTTGAAAAGGGGGCAACTGCAGATACGCAGTATTTT.

This clone has a handful of counts. The chain carries TRBV11-3 and TRBJ2-7, with D perhaps matching TRBD2 (5 bases). Trimming removed 0 bases from V and 5 bases from J, with 8 bases in between. Germline V lookup: CDR1 SGHNT, CDR2 YENEEA. CDR3 size: 13 residues. CDR3 DNA: TGTGCCAGCAGCTTAGAATTGGGAGACGAGCAGTACTTC. Translation gives CASSLELGDEQYF. Full variable domain (missing parts from reference TRBV11-3 and TRBJ2-7): EAGVVQSPRYKIIEKKQPVAFWCNPISGHNTLYWYLQNLGQGPELLIRYENEEAVDDSQLPKDRFSAERLKGVDSTLKIQPAELGDSAVYLCASSLELGDEQYFGPGTRLTVT.

In nucleotides, the CDR3 is TGTGCCAGCAGCGTAGTAGCAGGGGAAGATACGCAGTATTTT. It encodes CASSVVAGEDTQYF. This rearrangement joins TRBV9 to TRBJ2-3; the D gene is possibly TRBD1 (6 bases). The V gene's germline CDR1 is SGDLS and CDR2 YYNGEE. Deletions cut 0 bases from V and 5 bases from J, with 10 bases between. The CDR3 loop spans 14 amino acids. The variable domain in full, with the rest retrieved from reference TRBV9 and TRBJ2-3, is DSGVTQTPKHLITATGQRVTLRCSPRSGDLSVYWYQQSLDQGLQFLIQYYNGEERAKGNILERFSAQQFPDLHSELNLSSLELGDSALYFCASSVVAGEDTQYFGPGTRLTVL.

V gene TRBV5-4 combines with J gene TRBJ1-3; a weak D match, TRBD1 (6 bases). V lost 4 bases and J lost 0, with 23 bases in between. This CDR3 contains 19 residues. The germline CDR1 and CDR2 sequences are SGHNT and YYREEE (reference sequence). CDR3 in amino acids: CASSPFPETRTVSGNTIYF. Written as DNA, the CDR3 is TGTGCCAGCAGCCCCTTCCCGGAAACGAGGACAGTCTCTGGAAACACCATATATTTT.

The chain links TRBV18 to TRBJ2-3, with D possibly being TRBD2 (6 bases). Germline V gives CDR1 KGHSH, CDR2 LQKENI. This CDR3 has 13 amino acids. Trimming took off 3 bases at V and 8 bases at J, with 12 bases between the two ends. CDR3 DNA: TGTGCCAGCTCACCTACGACGGGGGTTACGCAGTATTTT. This translates into CASSPTTGVTQYF.

The chain recombines TRBV19 with TRBJ2-3; 8 nucleotides line up with TRBD2. The CDR3 contains 14 residues. After removal of 5 bases from V and 4 bases from J, the junction contained 5 bases not matched to a gene. Germline loops: CDR1 LNHDA, CDR2 SQIVND (reference sequence). In nucleotides, the CDR3 is TGTGCCAGTAGTCCGGGACTAGTACCAGATACGCAGTATTTT. Translated: CASSPGLVPDTQYF.

This clone occurred a few times. The CDR3 loop is CASSRGDREGQPQHF. In DNA form, the CDR3 reads TGTGCCAGCAGCCGAGGGGACAGGGAAGGACAGCCCCAGCATTTT. V is TRBV7-9 and J is TRBJ1-5, with 9 bases lining up with TRBD1. CDR3 length equals 15 residues. The germline V gene encodes CDR1 SEHNR and CDR2 FQNEAQ (reference sequence). Trimming at V came to 5 bases and at J to 7 bases, leaving 9 bases not matched to a gene.